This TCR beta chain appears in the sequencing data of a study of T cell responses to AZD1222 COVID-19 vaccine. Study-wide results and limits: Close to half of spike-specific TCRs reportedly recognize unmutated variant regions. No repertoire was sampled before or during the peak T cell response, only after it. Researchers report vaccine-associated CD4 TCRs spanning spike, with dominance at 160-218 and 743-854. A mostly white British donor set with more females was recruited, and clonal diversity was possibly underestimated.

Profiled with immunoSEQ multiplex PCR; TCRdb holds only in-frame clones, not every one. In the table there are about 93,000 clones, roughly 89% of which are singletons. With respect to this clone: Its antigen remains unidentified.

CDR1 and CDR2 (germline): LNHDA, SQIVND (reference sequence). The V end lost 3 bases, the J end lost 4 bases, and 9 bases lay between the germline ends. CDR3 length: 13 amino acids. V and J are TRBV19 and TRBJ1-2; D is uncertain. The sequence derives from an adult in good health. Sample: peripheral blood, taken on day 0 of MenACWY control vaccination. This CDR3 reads CASSMARVYGYTF. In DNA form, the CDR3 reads TGTGCCAGTAGTATGGCGAGAGTCTATGGCTACACCTTC.